A single sample is the source of the 7 T cell receptor beta chains below, sequenced in a study of OX40 agonist ivuxolimab in advanced cancers. The method was immunoSEQ multiplex PCR; TCRdb's version includes in-frame clones alone and lacks a portion of them. This table holds 70,000 to 100,000 clones, 80% to 90% found once. Sample: CD4+ or CD8+ T cells sorted from blood, taken in a trial of the OX40 agonist ivuxolimab. The source of these receptors is an adult with an advanced solid tumor such as melanoma, head and neck, liver or kidney cancer.

This clone came up a few times. The V and J genes are TRBV10-3 and TRBJ2-1; D remains unclear. Germline lookup yields CDR1 ENHRY and CDR2 SYGVKD. This CDR3 contains 13 residues. Trimming shortened V by 1 base and J by 4 bases, and 5 bases separated the two germline ends. This chain's CDR3 is CAISELGYNEQFF. The CDR3 DNA sequence: TGTGCCATCAGTGAGTTAGGTTACAATGAGCAGTTCTTC.

The rearrangement links TRBV5-1 to TRBJ2-3; 8 nucleotides align to TRBD2. Germline CDR1 SGHRS, CDR2 YFSETQ. This CDR3 spans 16 amino acids. V gave up 3 bases and J gave up 0 bases; unmatched junction bases: 6. The CDR3 region is CASSWAGGASTDTQYF. CDR3 sequence (DNA): TGCGCCAGCAGCTGGGCCGGGGGGGCTAGCACAGATACGCAGTATTTT.

The rearrangement links TRBV6-1 to TRBJ2-7; D gene ambiguous. Per germline, CDR1 MNHNS and CDR2 SASEGT. V shed 7 bases and J shed 3 bases, with 7 bases lying between them. The CDR3 covers 11 residues. CDR3 sequence reads: CASKINYEQYF. The CDR3 DNA follows: TGTGCCAGCAAGATTAACTACGAGCAGTACTTC.

As for this clone: This sample also contains other DNA sequences that code for the same CDR3. Here the CDR3 DNA reads TGTGCCAGCAGCCTCAGCTCCTACAATGAGCAGTTCTTC. Its translation: CASSLSSYNEQFF. The V call is TRBV7-3, the J call TRBJ2-1; D uncertain. In germline, CDR1 is SGHTA, CDR2 FQGTGA. Trimming stripped 5 bases from V and 0 bases from J, with 5 bases between. The CDR3 covers 13 residues.

The chain carries TRBV2 and TRBJ1-5; D is possibly TRBD1 (5 bases). CDR1 and CDR2 from the germline V gene are SNHLY and FYNNEI. The CDR3 spans 13 residues. V lost 6 bases and J lost 2, with 8 bases in between. The CDR3 sequence is CASRPTGNQPQHF. The CDR3 nucleotides are TGTGCCAGCAGACCGACAGGCAATCAGCCCCAGCATTTT.

This clone was recorded a few times. The rearrangement uses TRBV19 and TRBJ2-1; 7 bases are a match to TRBD2. Germline values: CDR1 LNHDA, CDR2 SQIVND (reference sequence). CDR3 length equals 13 residues. The J segment lost 4 bases and the V segment lost 6 bases, leaving 3 bases of the junction unmatched. The CDR3 region is CASSQRGYNEQFF. The CDR3 DNA reads TGTGCCAGTAGCCAGCGGGGATACAATGAGCAGTTCTTC.

This clone was detected a few times. The V call is TRBV9, the J call TRBJ1-2, with a possible D match to TRBD1 (5 bases). The germline V gene has CDR1 SGDLS and CDR2 YYNGEE. This CDR3 region has 13 residues. Deletions cut 0 bases from V and 3 bases from J, with 6 bases between. Here the CDR3 DNA reads TGTGCCAGCAGCGTAGGAGGGGACTATGGCTACACCTTC. Residues: CASSVGGDYGYTF.